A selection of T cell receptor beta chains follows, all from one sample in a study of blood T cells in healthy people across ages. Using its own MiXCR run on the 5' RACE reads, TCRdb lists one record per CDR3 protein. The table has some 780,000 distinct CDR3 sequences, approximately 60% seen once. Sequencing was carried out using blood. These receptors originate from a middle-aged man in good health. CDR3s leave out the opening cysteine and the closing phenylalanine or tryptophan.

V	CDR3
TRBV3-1	ASSQVGGGPLH
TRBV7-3	ASSFSGEVTDTQY
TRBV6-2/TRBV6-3	ASSDPERTGEFNEQF
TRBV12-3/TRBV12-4	ASSGTGEWNEQF
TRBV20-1	SAGSPSGRRNEQF
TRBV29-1	SVEGSLVETQY
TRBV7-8	ASSLVRTGTYEQY
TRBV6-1	ASIGGQGRGETQY
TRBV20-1	SALGRLAGLTDTQY
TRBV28	ASREKTGGGETQY
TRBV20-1	SATSGRAHNEQF
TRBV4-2	ASSQVAGSGDEKLF
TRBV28	ASGAQGSDTQY
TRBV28	ASSLSGTGETQPQH
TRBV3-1	ASSPAGGRSYNEQY
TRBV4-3	ASSPKSLRAGELF
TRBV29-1	SVGPRGRMETQY
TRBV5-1	ASSPTGPIANEKLF
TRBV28	ASTKTGFSNQPQH
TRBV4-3	ASSQDLQGLFASTDTQY
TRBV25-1	ASSFQGSDTQY
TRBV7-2	ASSLGLSGTNVLT
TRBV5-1	ASSLGRSGNTIY
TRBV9	ASSGDEQY
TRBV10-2	ASSEPADARQGHT